Listed below are T cell receptor beta chains from one sample, sequenced in a study of OX40 agonist ivuxolimab in advanced cancers. Repertoires were generated with immunoSEQ multiplex PCR, while TCRdb's copy carries only in-frame clones and drops some. The sample carries some 59,000 clones, roughly 90% recorded once. The source was CD4+ or CD8+ T cells sorted from blood, collected in a trial of the OX40 agonist ivuxolimab. These TCRs come from an adult with an advanced solid tumor such as melanoma, head and neck, liver or kidney cancer. CDR3s include the opening cysteine and the closing phenylalanine or tryptophan. Fields, in order: clone size, J gene, V gene, D gene, CDR3 protein, CDR3 DNA. D genes are given only for firm matches. Size values are once, few and many counts, or a class for expanded clones, and some rows have none.

- | TRBJ1-2 | TRBV4-1 | TRBD1 | CASSQGTGGSNYGYTF | TGCGCCAGCAGCCAAGGGACAGGGGGCTCTAACTATGGCTACACCTTC
- | TRBJ1-1 | TRBV10-3 | - | CAISSTGRSEAFF | TGTGCCATCAGTTCTACGGGACGGAGTGAAGCTTTCTTT
once | TRBJ2-3 | TRBV6-5 | - | CASSYETGDTQYF | TGTGCCAGCAGTTACGAGACAGGAGATACGCAGTATTTT
medium-sized | TRBJ1-5 | TRBV2 | TRBD1 | CASSAETGRDQPQHF | TGTGCCAGCAGTGCTGAGACAGGGAGAGATCAGCCCCAGCATTTT
once | TRBJ1-1 | TRBV6-6 | TRBD1 | CASSSIGQGADEAFF | TGTGCCAGCAGTTCAATAGGCCAGGGGGCTGATGAAGCTTTCTTT
few | TRBJ2-2 | TRBV19 | - | CASSNRAYTGELFF | TGTGCCAGTAGTAACAGGGCCTACACCGGGGAGCTGTTTTTT
- | TRBJ2-7 | TRBV5-1 | - | CASSPPRYYEQYF | TGCGCCAGCAGCCCCCCCAGGTACTACGAGCAGTACTTC
- | TRBJ2-1 | TRBV7-9 | - | CASSLSGAPEQFF | TGTGCCAGCAGCTTATCAGGGGCCCCTGAGCAGTTCTTC
- | TRBJ2-1 | TRBV28 | TRBD1 | CASSLETWTGGNEQFF | TGTGCCAGCAGTTTAGAGACTTGGACAGGGGGTAATGAGCAGTTCTTC
- | TRBJ2-5 | TRBV5-1 | - | CASSLASGGIRETQYF | TGCGCCAGCAGCTTGGCGTCTGGGGGAATTAGGGAGACCCAGTACTTC
- | TRBJ1-2 | TRBV30 | - | CAWSPGRYGYTF | TGTGCCTGGAGCCCGGGACGTTATGGCTACACCTTC
- | TRBJ2-4 | TRBV4-1 | - | CASSQDLGQNIQYF | TGCGCCAGCAGCCAAGATTTGGGCCAAAACATTCAGTACTTC
few | TRBJ1-5 | TRBV19 | - | CAVATDSDQPQHF | TGTGCCGTCGCGACAGACAGCGATCAGCCCCAGCATTTT
- | TRBJ2-3 | TRBV27 | - | CASSQHFDRREYF | TGTGCCAGCAGCCAACACTTCGACAGGAGGGAGTATTTT
- | TRBJ2-7 | TRBV6-1 | - | CASSAEGVREQYF | TGTGCCAGCAGTGCCGAGGGGGTGAGGGAGCAGTACTTC
- | TRBJ2-3 | TRBV11-2 | - | CASSLPVPLGTQYF | TGTGCCAGCAGCTTACCAGTGCCGCTCGGTACGCAGTATTTT
- | TRBJ1-2 | TRBV28 | - | CASSPSGVLYGYTF | TGTGCCAGCAGTCCGTCAGGGGTTCTTTATGGCTACACCTTC
- | TRBJ2-7 | TRBV7-2 | - | CASSPRTDYEQYF | TGTGCCAGCAGCCCTCGGACTGACTACGAGCAGTACTTC
- | TRBJ2-1 | TRBV5-5 | - | CASSLVRLDNEQFF | TGTGCCAGCAGCTTGGTTAGGCTCGACAATGAGCAGTTCTTC
- | TRBJ1-6 | TRBV18 | TRBD1 | CASSPNFHRTGFYSPLHF | TGTGCCAGCTCACCAAACTTCCACAGGACAGGGTTCTATTCACCCCTCCACTTT
- | TRBJ2-7 | TRBV15 | - | CATSRNQGIGSYEQYF | TGTGCCACCAGCAGAAACCAGGGAATCGGCTCCTACGAGCAGTACTTC
- | TRBJ2-2 | TRBV7-8 | TRBD2 | CASSFGLAGTGELFF | TGTGCCAGCAGCTTCGGACTAGCGGGGACCGGGGAGCTGTTTTTT
- | TRBJ2-1 | TRBV15 | TRBD1 | CATSRAPPGQSTYNEQFF | TGTGCCACCAGCAGAGCTCCTCCGGGACAGTCCACCTACAATGAGCAGTTCTTC
- | TRBJ1-1 | TRBV28 | TRBD1 | CASSSPAGGNTEAFF | TGTGCCAGCAGTTCTCCCGCAGGGGGGAACACTGAAGCTTTCTTT
once | TRBJ2-3 | TRBV4-1 | TRBD1 | CASSQGRGLSTDTQYF | TGCGCCAGCAGCCAAGGAAGGGGGCTCTCAACAGATACGCAGTATTTT
- | TRBJ1-5 | TRBV2 | - | CASTFSGDSNQPQHF | TGTGCCAGCACCTTCTCAGGTGATAGCAATCAGCCCCAGCATTTT
- | TRBJ1-6 | TRBV18 | TRBD1 | CASSPARTGDYPLHF | TGTGCCAGCTCCCCAGCGAGGACAGGGGACTATCCCCTCCACTTT
- | TRBJ1-3 | TRBV7-9 | - | CASRKGSGNTIYF | TGTGCCAGCAGAAAAGGATCTGGAAACACCATATATTTT
- | TRBJ1-5 | TRBV4-1 | - | CASSQDFFFRHQHF | TGCGCCAGCAGCCAAGATTTTTTTTTCAGGCACCAGCATTTT
- | TRBJ2-3 | TRBV6-4 | - | CASSVSGHYTDTQYF | TGTGCCAGCAGTGTTAGCGGACACTACACAGATACGCAGTATTTT
- | TRBJ2-7 | TRBV28 | - | CASSSRVDGSFSYEQYF | TGTGCCAGCAGCTCCCGCGTGGACGGCAGCTTCTCCTACGAGCAGTACTTC
few | TRBJ2-6 | TRBV2 | - | CASGRRPGANVLTF | TGTGCCAGCGGACGGAGACCTGGGGCCAACGTCCTGACTTTC
- | TRBJ2-3 | TRBV6-4 | TRBD2 | CASSDPQRSGRAQPTTDTQYF | TGTGCCAGCAGTGACCCCCAGAGGAGCGGGAGGGCCCAACCTACCACAGATACGCAGTATTTT
once | TRBJ1-3 | TRBV5-1 | TRBD1 | CASRRQTGGNGNTIYF | TGCGCCAGCAGACGTCAGACAGGGGGTAATGGAAACACCATATATTTT
- | TRBJ2-7 | TRBV25-1 | TRBD2 | CASEGGGSSYEQYF | TGTGCCAGCGAGGGAGGCGGGAGCTCCTACGAGCAGTACTTC
large | TRBJ2-7 | TRBV30 | TRBD2 | CGRVGGDEQYF | TGCGGGAGGGTGGGCGGCGACGAGCAGTACTTC
- | TRBJ2-7 | TRBV18 | - | CASSPPPTGEQYF | TGTGCCAGCTCACCACCGCCGACAGGCGAGCAGTACTTC
- | TRBJ1-1 | TRBV28 | - | CASTGQLNTEAFF | TGTGCCAGCACCGGGCAATTGAACACTGAAGCTTTCTTT
- | TRBJ2-7 | TRBV5-6 | - | CASSLGGGGMYEQYF | TGTGCCAGCAGCTTGGGTGGAGGGGGGATGTACGAGCAGTACTTC
- | TRBJ2-7 | TRBV14 | - | CASSPQGYEQYF | TGTGCCAGCAGCCCACAGGGCTACGAGCAGTACTTC
- | TRBJ2-1 | TRBV5-4 | - | CASSLAPAFGNEQFF | TGTGCCAGCAGCTTGGCCCCGGCATTTGGCAATGAGCAGTTCTTC
once | TRBJ2-7 | TRBV7-8 | TRBD2 | CASSLALGLALEQYF | TGTGCCAGCAGCTTAGCGCTGGGACTAGCTCTCGAGCAGTACTTC